A selection of T cell receptor beta chains follows, all from one sample in a study of blood T cell repertoires in COVID-19. Method: immunoSEQ multiplex PCR; TCRdb's copy keeps in-frame clones and lacks some. The sample contains approximately 250,000 clones, about 85% of which appear only once. What was sequenced was peripheral blood. The receptors shown here come from a man aged 35 to 55 with acute or convalescent COVID-19. Each CDR3 is given with its conserved first and last residue.

v_gene: TRBV27; CDR3aa: CASSLGASTDTQYF
v_gene: TRBV6-5; CDR3aa: CATKVGALTDTQYF
v_gene: TRBV9; CDR3aa: CASSVTGTGRTDTQYF
v_gene: TRBV5-1; CDR3aa: CASSSGGGPRGEQYF
v_gene: TRBV19; CDR3aa: CASSITWQGGDGYTF
v_gene: TRBV3-1/TRBV3-2; CDR3aa: CASSRTGFLETQYF
v_gene: TRBV7-6; CDR3aa: CASSDSTGITLGGETQYF
v_gene: TRBV5-1; CDR3aa: CASSFDRGQTQYF
v_gene: TRBV5-6; CDR3aa: CASSPRTGVNEKLFF
v_gene: TRBV11-2; CDR3aa: CASSLGVAGLNEQFF
v_gene: TRBV11-2; CDR3aa: CASSLDSGKANYGYTF
v_gene: TRBV30; CDR3aa: CAWSGEEQYF
v_gene: TRBV19; CDR3aa: CASSPQGEYQPQHF
v_gene: TRBV18; CDR3aa: CASSLDRSSGNTIYF
v_gene: TRBV11-3; CDR3aa: CASSSEPGGGFYGYTF
v_gene: TRBV28; CDR3aa: CASLSTGTGGWQYF
v_gene: TRBV6-6; CDR3aa: CASSYGGVKGNEKLFF
v_gene: TRBV21-1; CDR3aa: CASRAQGFSGNTIYF
v_gene: TRBV16; CDR3aa: CASSQRDRGKYEQYF
v_gene: TRBV2; CDR3aa: CASSLTSGGTEGTQYF
v_gene: TRBV14; CDR3aa: CASSQDLAYEQYF
v_gene: TRBV3-1/TRBV3-2; CDR3aa: CASSQDPGTEEAFF
v_gene: TRBV10-3; CDR3aa: CAISGGGSSYNEQFF
v_gene: TRBV28; CDR3aa: CASTSTSPGPQYF
v_gene: TRBV30; CDR3aa: CAWSPGQTNGYTF
v_gene: TRBV18; CDR3aa: CASSPLFGGEGYTF